This T cell receptor beta chain was obtained from a study of response to subunit inactivated influenza vaccine. Study-wide results and caveats: The authors put forward the suggestion that each seasonal influenza vaccination may bring in only a limited number of new T cells.

TCRdb independently ran MiXCR on the RT-PCR reads; one entry per CDR3 protein. The sample records more than 150,000 distinct CDR3 sequences, nearly 9.5% being singletons. With 2 bases clipped from V and 0 bases from J, the junction kept 9 bases outside the gene matches. This CDR3 contains 18 residues. Germline lookup yields CDR1 MGHRA and CDR2 YSYEKL. This clonotype has more than one count but fewer than ten. The target antigen is unknown. The sequence derives from a man aged 45 to 65 who received an inactivated influenza vaccine. This chain connects TRBV4-1 to TRBJ2-2; 7 positions agree with TRBD1. The sequences come from non-naive T cells sorted from PBMCs, collected on the day of vaccination. The CDR3 is CASSQQKNRGTNTGELFF. The CDR3 DNA reads as TGCGCCAGCAGCCAACAAAAAAACAGGGGAACGAACACCGGGGAGCTGTTTTTT.